This T cell receptor (beta chain) came from a study of shared clonotypes between healthy human individuals. CD45RO-negative, CCR7-positively selected cells formed the naive CD8 fraction, excluding terminally differentiated effector memory CD45RA+ cells. This CDR3 is 15 amino acids long. Assay: immunoSEQ multiplex PCR; the TCRdb copy retains only in-frame clones and omits some. The sample carries 2 million or so clones, approximately 94% recorded once. Regarding this clone: The antigen remains undetermined.

Notes on the study in general: Researchers found naive subsets generally carried larger estimated richness than memory subsets. Since donors were few, the genetic and exposure-history diversity represented was limited. Clonotypes shared by all four donors outscored non-shared clonotypes in generation probability.

Sequencing input: naive CD8+ T cells sorted from blood. The source of this sequence is a man between 18 and 29 years old in good health. The chain employs TRBV21-1 and TRBJ2-2. TRBV21-1 is recorded as a pseudogene. Here the CDR3 reads CASRGQLHNTGELFF. The CDR3 DNA follows: TGTGCCAGCAGGGGTCAACTTCACAACACCGGGGAGCTGTTTTTT.